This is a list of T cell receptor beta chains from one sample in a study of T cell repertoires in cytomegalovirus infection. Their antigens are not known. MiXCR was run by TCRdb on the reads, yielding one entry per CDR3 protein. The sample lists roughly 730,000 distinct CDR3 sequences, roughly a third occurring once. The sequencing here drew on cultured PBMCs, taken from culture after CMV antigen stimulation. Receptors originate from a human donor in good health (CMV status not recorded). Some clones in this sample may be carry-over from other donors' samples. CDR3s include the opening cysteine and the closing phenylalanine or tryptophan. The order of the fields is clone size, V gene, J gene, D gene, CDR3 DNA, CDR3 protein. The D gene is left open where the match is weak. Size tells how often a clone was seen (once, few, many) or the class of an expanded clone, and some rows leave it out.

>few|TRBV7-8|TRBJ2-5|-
TGTGCCAGCAGCTTAGCCGCGGGGGCCTGGACCGAGACCCAGTACTTC
CASSLAAGAWTETQYF
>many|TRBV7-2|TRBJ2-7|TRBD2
TGTGCCAGCAGCTTAAGTCTAGCGGGGAGTCTCGACGAGCAGTACTTC
CASSLSLAGSLDEQYF
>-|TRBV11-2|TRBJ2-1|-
TGTGCCAGCAGCTTAGATATCGTAGGTTTTCGGGAGCAGTTCTTC
CASSLDIVGFREQFF
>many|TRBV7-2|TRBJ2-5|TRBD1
TGTGCCAGCAGCTTGGAACCCGGGACAGGGCGAGAGACCCAGTACTTC
CASSLEPGTGRETQYF
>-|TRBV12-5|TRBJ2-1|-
TGTGCTAGTGGTCCAGGGACTCTTAACAATGAGCAGTTCTTC
CASGPGTLNNEQFF
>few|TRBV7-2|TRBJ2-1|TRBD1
TGTGCCAGCAGCTTCCGGACAGGGATTTTTCATGAGCAGTTCTTC
CASSFRTGIFHEQFF
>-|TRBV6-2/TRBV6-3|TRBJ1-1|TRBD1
TGTGCCAGCAGCAGGGGGTTTATCAACACTGAAGCTTTCTTT
CASSRGFINTEAFF
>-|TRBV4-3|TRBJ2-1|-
TGCGCCAGCAGCCAAGACGGGGGAGACGACGATGAGCAGTTCTTC
CASSQDGGDDDEQFF
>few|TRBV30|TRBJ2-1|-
TGTGCCTGGAGTGTAACCAGGGATGTCGGTGAGCAGTTCTTC
CAWSVTRDVGEQFF
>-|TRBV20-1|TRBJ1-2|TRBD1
TGCAGTGCTTCAGGGGGCGGCTATGGCTACACCTTC
CSASGGGYGYTF
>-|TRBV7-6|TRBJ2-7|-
TGTGCCAGCAGCTTACCGGGGCGAGAGCAGTACTTC
CASSLPGREQYF
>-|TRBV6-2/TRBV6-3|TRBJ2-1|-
TGTGCCAGCAGTTACCCGCGGCAGGGCCCCTACAATGAGCAGTTCTTC
CASSYPRQGPYNEQFF
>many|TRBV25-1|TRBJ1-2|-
TGTGCCAGCAGTAATAACTATGGCTACACCTTC
CASSNNYGYTF
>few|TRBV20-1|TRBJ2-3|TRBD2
TGCAGTGCTAGAGATCGGCTAGCGGGATCAGATACGCAGTATTTT
CSARDRLAGSDTQYF
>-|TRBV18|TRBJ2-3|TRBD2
TGTGCCAGCTCACCCCCACTAGCGGGGGGAACAGATACGCAGTATTTT
CASSPPLAGGTDTQYF
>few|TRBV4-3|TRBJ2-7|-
TGCGCCAGCAGCCAAGTAGGGGGAGGCGACGAGCAGTACTTC
CASSQVGGGDEQYF
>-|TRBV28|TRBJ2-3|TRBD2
TGTGCCAGCAGTCAATTCCTCGGGGGGGATACGCAGTATTTT
CASSQFLGGDTQYF
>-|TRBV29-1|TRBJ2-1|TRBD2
TGCAGCGTTGAAGAGGGCCGGGGGGGTTCCTACAATGAGCAGTTCTTC
CSVEEGRGGSYNEQFF